Below, 15 T cell receptor beta chains from the same sample are listed, as sequenced in a study of blood T cell repertoires in COVID-19. The protocol was immunoSEQ multiplex PCR, while the TCRdb copy is restricted to in-frame clones and leaves out a portion. This sample has some 210,000 clones, with under 90% found just once. The sample was PBMCs or T cells enriched from blood (not recorded which). These receptors were taken from a woman aged 50 to 60 with acute COVID-19.

This rearrangement joins TRBV6-5 to TRBJ2-1; no definite D call. Per the germline V gene, CDR1 is MNHEY and CDR2 is SVGAGI. The CDR3 length is 15 residues. Trimming took off 8 bases at V and 3 bases at J, with 17 bases between the two ends. The CDR3 protein is CASAPTIQNYNEQFF. In DNA form, the CDR3 reads TGTGCCAGCGCACCAACTATTCAGAACTACAATGAGCAGTTCTTC.

This chain joins TRBV2 and TRBJ2-7, with D possibly TRBD2 on 5 matching bases. This CDR3 has 13 residues. Per the germline V gene, CDR1 is SNHLY and CDR2 is FYNNEI. Between the trimmed V and J ends, which lost 8 bases and 4 bases, there was a span of 15 bases. CDR3 in DNA: TGTGCCAGCTTAAGGACGGGGATTTACGAGCAGTACTTC. Translated: CASLRTGIYEQYF. Using reference TRBV2 and TRBJ2-7 for the parts outside the CDR3, the full variable domain is EPEVTQTPSHQVTQMGQEVILRCVPISNHLYFYWYRQILGQKVEFLVSFYNNEISEKSEIFDDQFSVERPDGSNFTLKIRSTKLEDSAMYFCASLRTGIYEQYFGPGTRLTVT.

This rearrangement joins TRBV5-1 to TRBJ2-3, with TRBD2 identical over 8 bases. The length of the CDR3 is 15 residues. The germline V gene has CDR1 SGHRS and CDR2 YFSETQ. V was clipped by 4 bases and J by 2 bases; unmatched bases: 6. The CDR3 sequence is CASSPAGGYTDTQYF. As DNA, the CDR3 is TGCGCCAGCAGCCCGGCGGGGGGCTACACAGATACGCAGTATTTT.

This chain links TRBV30 with TRBJ2-5; 10 nucleotides align to TRBD1. Germline V CDR1 and CDR2: GTSNPN, SVGIG (reference sequence). V trimming: 7 bases; J trimming: 4 bases; junction bases outside the gene matches: 9. This CDR3 contains 14 residues. As DNA, the CDR3 is TGTGCCTCCTCCGCGACAGGGGGCTTAGAGACCCAGTACTTC. It translates to CASSATGGLETQYF. Based on the CDR3 plus reference TRBV30 and TRBJ2-5, the full variable domain is SQTIHQWPATLVQPVGSPLSLECTVEGTSNPNLYWYRQAAGRGLQLLFYSVGIGQISSEVPQNLSASRPQDRQFILSSKKLLLSDSGFYLCASSATGGLETQYFGPGTRLLVL.

The chain couples TRBV19 to TRBJ2-3, with 8 bases that match TRBD1. The ends lost 5 bases at V and 5 bases at J; junction bases unmatched: 3. Germline lookup yields CDR1 LNHDA and CDR2 SQIVND (reference sequence). This CDR3 has 13 amino acids. The CDR3 loop is CASSADRGDTQYF. CDR3 sequence (DNA): TGTGCCAGTAGTGCCGACAGGGGAGATACGCAGTATTTT.

This clone occurred a few times. The sample holds other DNA sequences that translate to the same CDR3. This chain links TRBV7-2 with TRBJ1-5; maybe TRBD1 (6 bases). V lost 2 bases, J lost 0 bases, and 11 bases lay in between. Germline assignment: CDR1 SGHTA and CDR2 FQGNSA. CDR3 length: 16 residues. The CDR3 nucleotides are TGTGCCAGCAGCTTATTGCCCAGGGGTAGCAATCAGCCCCAGCATTTT. Translated, it gives CASSLLPRGSNQPQHF. Full variable domain (missing parts from reference TRBV7-2 and TRBJ1-5): GAGVSQSPSNKVTEKGKDVELRCDPISGHTALYWYRQSLGQGLEFLIYFQGNSAPDKSGLPSDRFSAERTGGSVSTLTIQRTQQEDSAVYLCASSLLPRGSNQPQHFGDGTRLSIL.

This clone was counted a single time. The V and J genes are TRBV10-1 and TRBJ1-1; D remains unclear. The CDR3 extends over 13 amino acids. The germline CDR1 and CDR2 sequences are WNHNN and SYGVQD (reference sequence). V dropped 10 bases and J dropped 5 bases, with 17 bases sitting between them. This CDR3 reads CANQTARNTEAFF. In nucleotides, the CDR3 is TGCGCCAACCAAACGGCCAGGAATACTGAAGCTTTCTTT.

Details on this clone: A read error may account for a junction end that differs from germline. V and J are TRBV3-1 (or the pseudogene TRBV3-2) and TRBJ2-7; 10 bases match TRBD2. This CDR3 spans 13 amino acids. Germline CDR1 LGHDT, CDR2 YNNKEL (reference sequence). In DNA, the CDR3 is TGTGCCAGCAGCCGCCTTAGCGGGGGGCCCCCTAACTTC. This codes for CASSRLSGGPPNF.

V usage is TRBV6-6 and J usage is TRBJ1-1, with D maybe TRBD1 (5 bases). This CDR3 is 15 amino acids long. Germline loops: CDR1 MNHNY, CDR2 SVGAGI (reference sequence). The V gene lost 2 bases and the J gene lost 2 bases, with 12 bases spanning the gap. The CDR3 loop reads CASSYGATTNTEAFF. CDR3 DNA sequence: TGTGCCAGCAGTTACGGGGCGACAACAAACACTGAAGCTTTCTTT.

The chain carries TRBV28 and TRBJ2-7; TRBD2 aligns across 8 bases. Trimming at V came to 3 bases and at J to 2 bases, leaving 3 bases not matched to a gene. In germline, CDR1 is MDHEN, CDR2 SYDVKM. This CDR3 spans 14 amino acids. The CDR3 is CASSLLAGPYEQYF. The CDR3 DNA reads TGTGCCAGCAGTTTGCTAGCGGGCCCCTACGAGCAGTACTTC.

The V and J genes are TRBV7-2 and TRBJ2-2; D unclear. The CDR3 spans 16 residues. Germline lookup yields CDR1 SGHTA and CDR2 FQGNSA. V shed 3 bases and J shed 1 base, with 12 bases lying between them. The DNA of the CDR3 is TGTGCCAGCAGCTTTTTGGCCAGGCAGAACACCGGGGAGCTGTTTTTT. Protein sequence: CASSFLARQNTGELFF.

The sample holds one count of this clone. The chain is built from TRBV7-8 and TRBJ2-1, with 15 bases matching TRBD2. V lost 5 bases, J lost 0 bases, and 8 bases stayed unmatched. CDR1 is SGHVS and CDR2 is FQNEAQ in the germline V gene. This CDR3 region has 19 residues. The CDR3 coding sequence is TGTGCCAGCAGCCGAGAGGGGACTAGCGGGGGGCGCTCCTACAATGAGCAGTTCTTC. This gives the protein CASSREGTSGGRSYNEQFF.

The chain carries TRBV15 and TRBJ2-1; 10 bases are shared with TRBD2. The CDR3 totals 13 residues. The J segment lost 11 bases and the V segment lost 6 bases, leaving 7 bases of the junction unmatched. The V gene's germline CDR1 is LNHNV and CDR2 YYDKDF (reference sequence). CDR3 DNA: TGTGCCACCAGAGAAAGCGGGGGGGCTAAGCAGTTCTTC. Amino acids: CATRESGGAKQFF.

V is TRBV5-1 and J is TRBJ2-3, with 9 bases aligning to TRBD2. This CDR3 region has 16 residues. Germline loops: CDR1 SGHRS, CDR2 YFSETQ. J gave up 2 bases and V 0 bases, and 4 bases lay outside the gene matches. The CDR3 bases are TGCGCCAGCAGCTTGGGGCCTAGCGGGGCCACAGATACGCAGTATTTT. Translated, it gives CASSLGPSGATDTQYF.

The chain has TRBV15 and TRBJ2-2, with D perhaps matching TRBD1 (6 bases). V was cut by 0 bases and J by 1 base, with 9 bases left in between. Germline loops: CDR1 LNHNV, CDR2 YYDKDF (reference sequence). The CDR3 covers 16 residues. CDR3 coding DNA: TGTGCCACCAGCAGAGATATGGGACAGAACACCGGGGAGCTGTTTTTT. The encoded protein is CATSRDMGQNTGELFF. Variable domain in full (rest from reference TRBV15 and TRBJ2-2): DAMVIQNPRYQVTQFGKPVTLSCSQTLNHNVMYWYQQKSSQAPKLLFHYYDKDFNNEADTPDNFQSRRPNTSFCFLDIRSPGLGDTAMYLCATSRDMGQNTGELFFGEGSRLTVL.